One and the same sample provided the 18 T cell receptor beta chains below, sequenced in a study of T cells after yellow fever vaccination (dated by TCRdb to about 2019). The library was produced with 5' RACE. Sequenced using an Illumina HiSeq 2500. TCRdb reanalyzed the raw reads on its own, using fastp at Q25 for trimming and MiXCR for clone calling, and kept in-frame beta chains. Here each entry gathers all rows of one CDR3 protein and keeps the most common genes and DNA. Counted in this sample were 550,000 or so distinct CDR3 sequences; 15% to 20% of them appeared once. The top ten clones comprise roughly an eighth of the sample. Reading the label with the study, this specimen's treatment or condition is: live attenuated yellow fever vaccine strain. This specimen consisted of PBMCs, obtained 15 days after the yellow fever booster vaccination. These receptors were obtained from a man aged 25-40 years who received the YFV17D yellow fever vaccine.

CDR3 protein: CASSPLHGTSGREQFF. The CDR3 DNA is TGTGCCAGCTCACCCCTGCACGGGACTAGCGGGAGGGAGCAGTTCTTC. The rearrangement joins TRBV18 to TRBJ2-1, with TRBD2 matching over 15 bases. The length of the CDR3 is 16 residues. In germline, CDR1 is KGHSH, CDR2 LQKENI. The J segment lost 10 bases and the V segment lost 3 bases, leaving 7 bases of the junction unmatched.

This clonotype was found a few times. V is TRBV27 and J is TRBJ2-7, with D perhaps matching TRBD1 or TRBD2 (5 bases each). Trimming left V 8 bases short and J 5 bases short, with 13 bases between. The CDR3 is 12 residues long. The V gene's germline CDR1 is MNHEY and CDR2 SMNVEV (reference sequence). The CDR3, as DNA: TGTGCCAGCTATCCAGGGCGGGACGAGCAGTACTTC. Residues: CASYPGRDEQYF.

This clonotype was observed many times. The V call is TRBV20-1, the J call TRBJ2-3; D is tentatively TRBD1 or TRBD2 (5 bases each). V was pared by 3 bases and J by 5 bases, with 15 bases between. CDR3 size: 14 residues. Germline values: CDR1 DFQATT, CDR2 SNEGSKA (reference sequence). CDR3 nucleotide sequence: TGCAGTGCTAGTTCGGCGGGTAGGGGAGATACGCAGTATTTT. It codes for CSASSAGRGDTQYF.

V gene TRBV27 combines with J gene TRBJ1-1; D is unresolved. This CDR3 has 11 residues. Germline values: CDR1 MNHEY, CDR2 SMNVEV (reference sequence). V dropped 5 bases and J dropped 7 bases, with 8 bases sitting between them. The CDR3 nucleotides read TGTGCCAGCAGTAGGAGGATTGAAGCTTTCTTT. It is translated as CASSRRIEAFF.

In this sample, this clonotype turned up a few times. V is TRBV12-3 or TRBV12-4 and J is TRBJ1-1; perhaps TRBD1 as D (6 bases). This CDR3 spans 14 amino acids. Between the trimmed V and J ends, which lost 1 base and 5 bases, there was a span of 11 bases. The chain's CDR3 is CASSLGGLKTEAFF. The CDR3 DNA reads TGTGCCAGCAGTTTAGGGGGGCTTAAGACTGAAGCTTTCTTT.

This chain joins TRBV5-5 and TRBJ2-5, with D possibly being TRBD2 (6 bases). CDR1 and CDR2 from the germline V gene are SGHKS and YYEKEE (reference sequence). The CDR3 consists of 15 residues. Trimming removed 0 bases at V and 2 bases at J, with 11 bases between. The CDR3 spells CASSLASSEQETQYF. The CDR3 bases are TGTGCCAGCAGCTTGGCGTCTAGCGAACAAGAGACCCAGTACTTC.

This clonotype was counted only a few times. The gene calls are TRBV20-1 and TRBJ2-5, with D unresolved. Germline CDR1 and CDR2: DFQATT and SNEGSKA (reference sequence). This CDR3 has 11 amino acids. V shed 3 bases and J shed 5 bases, with 7 bases lying between them. Here the CDR3 reads CSARVRETQYF. CDR3 in DNA: TGCAGTGCTAGGGTCCGGGAGACCCAGTACTTC.

This clonotype was detected a few times. This rearrangement joins TRBV7-2 to TRBJ2-2; 8 bases align to TRBD2. Germline CDR1 reads SGHTA; CDR2 reads FQGNSA. J lost 4 bases, V lost 1 base, and 5 bases had no gene match. The CDR3 is 16 residues long. The CDR3 DNA is TGTGCCAGCAGCTTAGTTCCGGGAGGGGGCACCGGGGAGCTGTTTTTT. This sequence encodes CASSLVPGGGTGELFF.

The rearrangement uses TRBV29-1 and TRBJ2-2; 8 bases agree with TRBD2. The CDR3 length is 15 residues. The J segment lost 0 bases and the V segment lost 4 bases, leaving 4 bases of the junction unmatched. Germline V gene lookup returns CDR1 SQVTM and CDR2 ANQGSEA. The chain's CDR3 is CSVVVSGANTGELFF. The CDR3 region has the DNA TGCAGCGTTGTGGTTAGCGGGGCGAACACCGGGGAGCTGTTTTTT.

The V call is TRBV4-3, the J call TRBJ2-5; 7 positions agree with TRBD1. The CDR3 runs to 15 residues. From germline, CDR1 is LGHNA and CDR2 YSLEER. J lost 6 bases, V lost 1 base, and 8 bases had no gene match. The CDR3 DNA follows: TGCGCCAGCAGCCAAGCAGGGGGTGGTGAGAAGACCCAGTACTTC. Translating gives CASSQAGGGEKTQYF.

There are a few counts of this clonotype. V usage is TRBV27 and J usage is TRBJ2-7, with 7 bases identical to TRBD2. This CDR3 region has 15 residues. Germline V gene lookup returns CDR1 MNHEY and CDR2 SMNVEV (reference sequence). V dropped 3 bases and J dropped 2; count of bases not matched to a gene: 7. The CDR3 sequence is CASSLGWGGAYEQYF. The CDR3 DNA reads TGTGCCAGCAGTTTGGGCTGGGGGGGTGCCTACGAGCAGTACTTC.

This clonotype was picked up a small number of times. This chain connects TRBV6-2 or TRBV6-3 to TRBJ2-1; the D gene is possibly TRBD2 (8 bases). This CDR3 comprises 14 residues. Between the trimmed V and J ends, which lost 5 bases and 9 bases, there was a span of 17 bases. Germline V gene lookup returns CDR1 MNHEY and CDR2 SVGEGT. The CDR3 protein is CASSPPGGGGEQFF. DNA of the CDR3: TGTGCCAGCAGTCCCCCGGGAGGGGGCGGTGAGCAGTTCTTC.

This clonotype was seen only a few times. The CDR3 DNA reads as TGTGCCAGCAGTTTAGCGGCCCTCACAAACAATGAGCAGTTCTTC. It encodes CASSLAALTNNEQFF. V usage is TRBV12-3 or TRBV12-4 and J usage is TRBJ2-1; D unresolved. The CDR3 is 15 amino acids. Trimming left V 0 bases short and J 5 bases short, with 11 bases between.

The CDR3 loop is CATSRALPGGSGNQPQHF. As DNA, the CDR3 is TGTGCCACCAGCAGAGCCCTCCCGGGAGGATCGGGCAATCAGCCCCAGCATTTT. The J gene is TRBJ1-5, the V gene TRBV15; D not resolved. The CDR3 length is 18 residues. V lost 1 base to trimming and J lost 2 bases, with 18 bases between them. Germline V gene sequence: CDR1 LNHNV, CDR2 YYDKDF (reference sequence).

The gene calls are TRBV12-3 or TRBV12-4 and TRBJ2-7, with D possibly called TRBD1 or TRBD2 (5 bases each). Trimming removed 4 bases at V and 1 base at J, with 14 bases between. The CDR3 is 15 residues long. The CDR3 nucleotides read TGTGCCAGCAGTTCAAAGGAGGACAATTCCTACGAGCAGTACTTC. This sequence encodes CASSSKEDNSYEQYF.

This clonotype occurred a few times. V is TRBV6-5 and J is TRBJ2-1; D perhaps matches TRBD1 (5 bases). Germline V CDR1 and CDR2: MNHEY, SVGAGI. The CDR3 sequence is 14 residues long. V lost 1 base, J lost 4 bases, and 8 bases lay in between. The CDR3 loop is CASSYFQGYNEQFF. CDR3 DNA: TGTGCCAGCAGTTACTTTCAGGGTTACAATGAGCAGTTCTTC.

In its sample, this clonotype was seen a few times. The chain carries TRBV19 and TRBJ2-5; D perhaps matches TRBD2 (6 bases). The V end was cut by 1 base, the J end by 0 bases, with 21 bases between. The CDR3 covers 19 residues. Germline V gene sequence: CDR1 LNHDA, CDR2 SQIVND (reference sequence). The CDR3 loop reads CASSIGRDGGQRDQETQYF. CDR3 nucleotide sequence: TGTGCCAGTAGTATAGGCCGTGACGGAGGGCAACGTGACCAAGAGACCCAGTACTTC. The whole variable domain, filled in from reference TRBV19 and TRBJ2-5, reads DGGITQSPKYLFRKEGQNVTLSCEQNLNHDAMYWYRQDPGQGLRLIYYSQIVNDFQKGDIAEGYSVSREKKESFPLTVTSAQKNPTAFYLCASSIGRDGGQRDQETQYFGPGTRLLVL.

The V call is TRBV29-1, the J call TRBJ2-5, with TRBD2 identical over 10 bases. This CDR3 region has 14 residues. From germline, CDR1 is SQVTM and CDR2 ANQGSEA. Trimming at V came to 4 bases and at J to 10 bases, leaving 12 bases not matched to a gene. In nucleotides, the CDR3 is TGCAGCGTTGGAACTAGCGGGGACCTCATGAGCCAGTACTTC. This gives the protein CSVGTSGDLMSQYF.